Below are 15 T cell receptor beta chains sequenced from a single sample in a study of shared clonotypes between healthy human individuals. TCRdb's copy holds only in-frame clones and misses some; the assay was immunoSEQ multiplex PCR. The sample has about 2 million clones; about 95% are singletons. It was CD45RO-negative cells, positively selected for CCR7, that made up naive CD8 cells, with terminally differentiated effector memory CD45RA+ cells excluded. Material: naive CD8+ T cells sorted from blood. The receptor source for this set is a man between 18 and 35 years old in good health.

The chain uses TRBV13 and TRBJ2-3; D gene uncertain. The germline V gene encodes CDR1 PRHDT and CDR2 FYEKMQ (reference sequence). The CDR3 contains 14 residues. V lost 1 base, J lost 4 bases, and 9 bases lay in between. CDR3 DNA sequence: TGTGCCAGCAGCTTAGCACAGACCCCAGATACGCAGTATTTT. This encodes CASSLAQTPDTQYF.

This chain links TRBV5-1 with TRBJ2-1; D might be TRBD1 (5 bases). V lost 1 base to trimming and J lost 5 bases, with 13 bases between them. Germline V gene sequence: CDR1 SGHRS, CDR2 YFSETQ. The CDR3 runs to 15 residues. CDR3 loop: CASSLIILTDNEQFF. In DNA, the CDR3 is TGCGCCAGCAGCTTGATTATCTTGACAGACAATGAGCAGTTCTTC. Supplemented by reference TRBV5-1 and TRBJ2-1, the full variable domain reads KAGVTQTPRYLIKTRGQQVTLSCSPISGHRSVSWYQQTPGQGLQFLFEYFSETQRNKGNFPGRFSGRQFSNSRSEMNVSTLELGDSALYLCASSLIILTDNEQFFGPGTRLTVL.

The chain uses TRBV27 and TRBJ2-1; 7 positions match TRBD2. The CDR3 extends over 16 amino acids. J was trimmed by 8 bases and V by 6 bases; bases with no gene match: 16. CDR1 is MNHEY and CDR2 is SMNVEV in the germline V gene (reference sequence). The DNA for the CDR3 is TGTGCCAGCAGCCAACCCACGGCGGGAGTACGGGATGAGCAGTTCTTC. As protein: CASSQPTAGVRDEQFF.

This sequence joins TRBV4-3 and TRBJ2-2; 11 bases are shared with TRBD2. Germline CDR1 LGHNA, CDR2 YSLEER. The CDR3 length is 17 residues. V gave up 2 bases and J gave up 3 bases; unmatched junction bases: 5. CDR3 coding DNA: TGCGCCAGCAGCCAAATTCTAGCGGGGGGAGACACCGGGGAGCTGTTTTTT. Protein: CASSQILAGGDTGELFF.

V gene TRBV27 combines with J gene TRBJ2-7; TRBD2 matches at 8 bases. The CDR3 runs 15 residues. V shed 5 bases and J 1 base; nucleotides not matched to a gene: 7. CDR1 is MNHEY, CDR2 SMNVEV, per germline (reference sequence). The CDR3, as DNA: TGTGCCAGCAGTCCCCGGGGACTAGGTTCCTACGAGCAGTACTTC. It specifies CASSPRGLGSYEQYF.

Worth noting for this clone: Other DNA sequences within the sample encode an identical CDR3. Here the CDR3 DNA reads TGCGCCAGCAGCTTGGTGGCAGCCACCTACGAGCAGTACTTC. Its translation: CASSLVAATYEQYF. The rearrangement links TRBV5-1 to TRBJ2-7, with D uncertain. Germline assignment: CDR1 SGHRS and CDR2 YFSETQ. The CDR3 sequence is 14 residues long. V gave up 0 bases and J gave up 2 bases, with 9 bases separating them.

This clone was seen a single time. CDR3 loop: CARSWMGYEGNQPQHF. CDR3 DNA: TGTGCCAGAAGCTGGATGGGGTACGAGGGCAATCAGCCCCAGCATTTT. V is TRBV5-3 and J is TRBJ1-5; D uncertain. TRBV5-3 is an ORF; its function is uncertain. V shed 3 bases and J shed 2 bases, with 15 bases lying between them. This CDR3 is 16 amino acids long.

This chain joins TRBV4-3 and TRBJ2-7; a possible D gene is TRBD1 (6 bases). The V gene's germline CDR1 is LGHNA and CDR2 YSLEER. Trimming took off 1 base at V and 3 bases at J, with 13 bases between the two ends. The CDR3 is made up of 15 amino acids. This CDR3 reads CASSQGRQAHYEQYF. The CDR3 region has the DNA TGCGCCAGCAGCCAAGGAAGACAGGCCCACTACGAGCAGTACTTC.

CDR3 DNA sequence: TGCGCCAGCAGTCCCGGGACTAGCGGGAGGACCCTCACAGATACGCAGTATTTT. Its protein is CASSPGTSGRTLTDTQYF. The chain is built from TRBV10-1 and TRBJ2-3; 15 bases line up with TRBD2. The germline V gene encodes CDR1 WNHNN and CDR2 SYGVQD (reference sequence). The CDR3 length is 18 residues. V was pared by 5 bases and J by 2 bases, with 8 bases of the junction left unmatched.

The rearrangement joins TRBV19 to TRBJ2-7; TRBD1 agrees at 9 bases. J was trimmed by 2 bases and V by 3 bases; bases with no gene match: 5. The CDR3 sequence is 15 residues long. Germline loops: CDR1 LNHDA, CDR2 SQIVND (reference sequence). The CDR3 loop is CASSMGTGLAYEQYF. The CDR3 DNA reads TGTGCCAGTAGTATGGGGACAGGGTTAGCCTACGAGCAGTACTTC.

J is TRBJ2-7 and V is TRBV9, with D possibly matching TRBD1 (6 bases). Germline V lookup: CDR1 SGDLS, CDR2 YYNGEE. CDR3 length equals 14 residues. Trimming removed 4 bases from V and 4 bases from J, with 15 bases in between. The DNA for the CDR3 is TGTGCCAGCAGCCCAGGGGACGAGGGATACGAGCAGTACTTC. Residues: CASSPGDEGYEQYF.

The chain is built from TRBV5-4 and TRBJ2-2; D uncertain. The V gene lost 0 bases and the J gene lost 6 bases, with 12 bases spanning the gap. Germline assignment: CDR1 SGHNT and CDR2 YYREEE (reference sequence). CDR3 length equals 15 residues. CDR3 DNA: TGTGCCAGCAGCTTGGTTCCAAGGGCCCCCGGGGAGCTGTTTTTT. The encoded protein is CASSLVPRAPGELFF.

The chain links TRBV6-1 to TRBJ2-6, with 12 bases that match TRBD2. CDR3 length equals 20 residues. The J segment lost 3 bases and the V segment lost 3 bases, leaving 12 bases of the junction unmatched. From germline, CDR1 is MNHNS and CDR2 SASEGT. CDR3 region: CASSDLSASGRAGGANVLTF. CDR3 nucleotide sequence: TGTGCCAGCAGTGATCTGTCGGCTAGCGGGAGGGCCGGTGGGGCCAACGTCCTGACTTTC.

This rearrangement joins TRBV29-1 to TRBJ2-2; D is ambiguous. Trimming cost V 3 bases and J 2 bases, with 7 bases left between them. Germline V gene sequence: CDR1 SQVTM, CDR2 ANQGSEA. The CDR3 totals 13 residues. CDR3: CSVDKSNTGELFF. The DNA for the CDR3 is TGCAGCGTTGACAAATCAAACACCGGGGAGCTGTTTTTT.

The chain carries TRBV30 and TRBJ2-3, with no clear D. This CDR3 region has 12 residues. The ends were cut back, 3 bases at V and 4 bases at J, with 8 bases in the middle. The V gene's germline CDR1 is GTSNPN and CDR2 SVGIG (reference sequence). The CDR3 here is CAWRGLADTQYF. The CDR3, as DNA: TGTGCCTGGAGGGGCCTAGCAGATACGCAGTATTTT.